These T cell receptor beta chains were read from a single sample in a study of yellow fever vaccine responses in identical twins. TCRdb itself ran the RT-PCR reads through MiXCR, one entry per CDR3 protein. Of approximately 32,000 distinct CDR3 sequences in the sample, roughly 60% were seen once. The sequencing used T cells from blood (PBMCs), unsorted or a sorted subset (not recorded which), collected before or after yellow fever vaccination (not recorded which). These receptors originate from a woman aged 18-29 years who received the yellow fever vaccine. Each CDR3 is given with its conserved first and last residue. A D gene is named only where the DNA matches it firmly. Not all rows give a size; the values are once, few, many and, for expanded clones, a class.

d_gene	v_gene	abundance	j_gene	CDR3nt	CDR3aa
TRBD1	TRBV4-3	.	TRBJ1-2	TGCGCCAGCAGCCAAGCCCAGGACAGGGCCAGTGGCTACACCTTC	CASSQAQDRASGYTF
TRBD2	TRBV10-2	.	TRBJ2-5	TGCGCCAGCAGTGACAGCTCGTCTCGCCCTGGACTAGCCGAAGAGACCCAGTACTTC	CASSDSSSRPGLAEETQYF
.	TRBV15	few	TRBJ1-5	TGTGCCACCACAGCGGGGGCTAGCAATCAGCCCCAGCATTTT	CATTAGASNQPQHF
TRBD1	TRBV11-1	.	TRBJ2-1	TGTGCCACCCAAGCACAAATACAGGGGAAGGAGTGGTTCTTC	CATQAQIQGKEWFF
.	TRBV28	.	TRBJ2-7	TGTGCCAGCAGTCCTCACTACGAGCAGTACTTC	CASSPHYEQYF
.	TRBV10-3	medium-sized	TRBJ1-3	TGTGCCATCATGGGGGAGGCGAGTGGAAACACCATATATTTT	CAIMGEASGNTIYF
TRBD2	TRBV13	.	TRBJ2-3	TGTGCCAGCAGCTCGGTGCTAGCGGGGGGGCGGGATACGCAGTATTTT	CASSSVLAGGRDTQYF
.	TRBV7-9	.	TRBJ2-7	TGTGCCAGCAGCTTAGGTTTAGCGTCCTCCTACGAGCAGTACTTC	CASSLGLASSYEQYF
TRBD2	TRBV11-1	.	TRBJ2-3	TGTGCCAGCAGCGGGACTAGCGGGGGGGTAGCAGATACGCAGTATTTT	CASSGTSGGVADTQYF
.	TRBV5-1	.	TRBJ2-7	TGCGCCAGCAGCGCGGGAACAGGGTCTTCCGACGAGCAGTACTTC	CASSAGTGSSDEQYF
.	TRBV28	few	TRBJ1-1	TGTGCCAGCAGTTTACTAGGCACTGAAGCTTTCTTT	CASSLLGTEAFF
TRBD1	TRBV6-2/TRBV6-3	.	TRBJ1-5	TGTGCCAGCAGTTACTCTCCTAAAAGGTCGGACAGGGACAATCAGCCCCAGCATTTT	CASSYSPKRSDRDNQPQHF
.	TRBV7-3	few	TRBJ2-2	TGTGCCAGCAGCCAGATGGCTACCGGGGAGCTGTTTTTT	CASSQMATGELFF
TRBD2	TRBV29-1	.	TRBJ2-1	TGCAGCGTCGCCCAGACTAGCGGGGGACCCACTACAATGAGCGGGCAGTTCTTC	CSVAQTSGGPTTMSGQFF
.	TRBV12-3/TRBV12-4	.	TRBJ1-5	TGTGCCAGCAGTTTTGGGAGTAGCAATCAGCCCCAGCATTTT	CASSFGSSNQPQHF
TRBD1	TRBV6-1	.	TRBJ1-6	TGTGCCAGCAGTGGGGGACAGGGGCGGGTATCCTATAATTCACCCCTCCACTTT	CASSGGQGRVSYNSPLHF
.	TRBV15	few	TRBJ2-7	TGTGCCACCAGCAACTTTGGACTGGCCTACGAGCAGTACTTC	CATSNFGLAYEQYF
.	TRBV4-1	few	TRBJ2-2	TGCGCCAGCAGCCCGGGACTCCTCGACACCGGGGAGCTGTTTTTT	CASSPGLLDTGELFF
TRBD1	TRBV11-3	few	TRBJ1-1	TGTGCCAGCAAACAGGGGTTGGGCACTGAAGCTTTCTTT	CASKQGLGTEAFF
TRBD1	TRBV29-1	.	TRBJ1-2	TGCAGCGAAAAGGGACAGGGGGACTATGGCTACACCTTC	CSEKGQGDYGYTF
.	TRBV18	medium-sized	TRBJ2-3	TGTGCCAGCAGTCCAAGCACAGATACGCAGTATTTT	CASSPSTDTQYF
.	TRBV10-1	.	TRBJ1-3	TGCGCCAGCAGTGACGGTCTCTCTGGAAACACCATATATTTT	CASSDGLSGNTIYF
TRBD1	TRBV11-1	few	TRBJ2-7	TGTGCCAGCAGCTTCCCGGCCCGGACAGGGGGCTACGAGCAGTACTTC	CASSFPARTGGYEQYF
.	TRBV20-1	.	TRBJ1-5	TGCAGTGCTAGAGTGGGCAATAGCAATCAGCCCCAGCATTTT	CSARVGNSNQPQHF
.	TRBV20-1	.	TRBJ2-5	TGCAGTGCTAGAGTATCTGGAGAGACCCAGTACTTC	CSARVSGETQYF
.	TRBV20-1	few	TRBJ1-6	TGCAGTGCCCTGAGGACGGACAGTAATTCACCCCTCCACTTT	CSALRTDSNSPLHF
TRBD2	TRBV6-1	.	TRBJ2-1	TGTGCCAGCGGAGCGGGGGGCGACGGTGAGCAGTTCTTC	CASGAGGDGEQFF
.	TRBV12-1	.	TRBJ2-7	TGTGCCAGCAGCTTTAATTCCCGCTCCGGCGAGCAGTACTTC	CASSFNSRSGEQYF
.	TRBV7-2	.	TRBJ2-3	TGTGCCAGCAGCTTATTCGGGGGCCCAACAGATACGCAGTATTTT	CASSLFGGPTDTQYF
TRBD2	TRBV5-1	.	TRBJ2-3	TGCGCCAGCAGCTTGGCTGGCGGGAGGAACACAGATACGCAGTATTTT	CASSLAGGRNTDTQYF
.	TRBV20-1	.	TRBJ1-2	TGCAGTGCGCGAACGGCAGGCAACTATGGCTACACCTTC	CSARTAGNYGYTF
.	TRBV28	few	TRBJ2-2	TGTGCCAGCAGGGGGGCAGGGGTGAACACCGGGGAGCTGTTTTTT	CASRGAGVNTGELFF
TRBD1	TRBV23-1	.	TRBJ1-1	TGCGCCAGCAGTCGGGACAGGGATGAAGCTTTCTTT	CASSRDRDEAFF
.	TRBV29-1	.	TRBJ2-3	TGCAGCGTTGAACACCCGGCAGATACGCAGTATTTT	CSVEHPADTQYF
TRBD2	TRBV29-1	.	TRBJ2-5	TGCAGCGCCCCCTCGGGACTAGCGGAAGAGACCCAGTACTTC	CSAPSGLAEETQYF
.	TRBV18	.	TRBJ2-7	TGTGCCAGCTCGGAGGGACAGCCTTACGAGCAGTACTTC	CASSEGQPYEQYF
.	TRBV9	.	TRBJ2-2	TGTGCCAGCAGCGTTAGGAACACCGGGGAGCTGTTTTTT	CASSVRNTGELFF
TRBD1	TRBV28	.	TRBJ2-2	TGTGCCAGCAGCCTTACAGGGGTTGGGACCGGGGAGCTGTTTTTT	CASSLTGVGTGELFF
.	TRBV4-2	.	TRBJ2-2	TGTGCCAGCAGCCGTAAAATGGGGCCATGGAACACCGGGGAGCTGTTTTTT	CASSRKMGPWNTGELFF
.	TRBV5-1	.	TRBJ2-1	TGCGCCAGCAGCTTGATGGCCGATGGGAATGAGCAGTTCTTC	CASSLMADGNEQFF
.	TRBV7-9	.	TRBJ1-1	TGTGCCAGCAGCGAGCCGGGTAATATGAACACTGAAGCTTTCTTT	CASSEPGNMNTEAFF
.	TRBV15	.	TRBJ1-1	TGTGCCACCAGCCCCGGTTGGACTGAAGCTTTCTTT	CATSPGWTEAFF
.	TRBV24-1	few	TRBJ2-1	TGTGCCACCACGGTAGCGTATTCCTACAATGAGCAGTTCTTC	CATTVAYSYNEQFF
.	TRBV27	.	TRBJ2-1	TGTGCCAGCAAAGGAGCGGCGTCCTACAATGAGCAGTTCTTC	CASKGAASYNEQFF
.	TRBV11-2	few	TRBJ2-5	TGTGCCAGCAGCAAAAGGACAAGCGAGACCCAGTACTTC	CASSKRTSETQYF
.	TRBV9	few	TRBJ2-3	TGTGCCAGCAGCGCTTCAGCTAGCACAGATACGCAGTATTTT	CASSASASTDTQYF
TRBD2	TRBV20-1	.	TRBJ2-7	TGCAGTGCTAGTGCACTAGCGGGTAACGAGCAGTACTTC	CSASALAGNEQYF
.	TRBV5-1	.	TRBJ2-2	TGCGCCAGCAGCCCCGCGAACACCGGGGAGCTGTTTTTT	CASSPANTGELFF
.	TRBV10-3	.	TRBJ1-6	TGTGCCACCACCGTCGGCTCCTATAATTCACCCCTCCACTTT	CATTVGSYNSPLHF
TRBD1	TRBV2	few	TRBJ1-3	TGTGCCAGCAGTGACCAGATACAGGGGACTGGAAACACCATATATTTT	CASSDQIQGTGNTIYF
.	TRBV10-3	.	TRBJ1-1	TGTGCCATCAGTGAGTCGACTGGCCGCCCTGAAGCTTTCTTT	CAISESTGRPEAFF
.	TRBV9	.	TRBJ1-1	TGTGCCAGCAGCGTAGCGGTGAACACTGAAGCTTTCTTT	CASSVAVNTEAFF
.	TRBV11-1	.	TRBJ2-7	TGTGCCAGCAGCTTAGGGCAGACCTACGAGCAGTACTTC	CASSLGQTYEQYF
.	TRBV11-3	once	TRBJ2-7	TGTGCCAGCAGCGCGAGACCGGAGCAACACTTC	CASSARPEQHF
TRBD1	TRBV29-1	.	TRBJ2-6	TGCAGCGCCCAAGGACAGGGGGCGCCTGGGGCCAACGTCCTGACTTTC	CSAQGQGAPGANVLTF